A selection of T cell receptor beta chains follows, all from one sample in a study of blood T cells in healthy people across ages. TCRdb called the 5' RACE reads again in MiXCR, with one record for every CDR3 protein. The data contain about 1.7 million distinct CDR3 sequences, approximately 30% of them singletons. Sequenced: blood. These receptors were obtained from a woman aged 30 to 39 in good health. Both conserved end residues are part of each CDR3. The D gene is left open where the match is weak. Clone size is stated in some rows and not others, as once, few, many or a class when expanded.

j_call: TRBJ2-1; d_call: .; clone_size: .; v_call: TRBV20-1; cdr3_nt: TGCAGTGCTAGAGAGAGCCCGTGGACGCCATGCAATGAGCAGTTCTTC; cdr3_aa: CSARESPWTPCNEQFF
j_call: TRBJ1-5; d_call: .; clone_size: few; v_call: TRBV12-3/TRBV12-4; cdr3_nt: TGTGCCAGCTGGACCTCTGGGGGGCCCAGCAATCAGCCCCAGCATTTT; cdr3_aa: CASWTSGGPSNQPQHF
j_call: TRBJ2-1; d_call: TRBD2; clone_size: few; v_call: TRBV3-1; cdr3_nt: TGTGCCAGCAGCCAAGTGTCGACTAGCGCCGCCTACAATGAGCAGTTCTTC; cdr3_aa: CASSQVSTSAAYNEQFF
j_call: TRBJ2-5; d_call: .; clone_size: few; v_call: TRBV7-9; cdr3_nt: TGTGCCAGCAGCCTCAAAGGCCCCAGGGCCCAAGAGACCCAGTACTTC; cdr3_aa: CASSLKGPRAQETQYF
j_call: TRBJ2-1; d_call: .; clone_size: many; v_call: TRBV6-4; cdr3_nt: TGTGCCAGCAGTGACATGCCTAGCTCCTACAATGAGCAGTTCTTC; cdr3_aa: CASSDMPSSYNEQFF
j_call: TRBJ1-1; d_call: .; clone_size: .; v_call: TRBV12-3/TRBV12-4; cdr3_nt: TGTGCCAGCAGTGTCCCGGGGTCTGAAGCTTTCTTT; cdr3_aa: CASSVPGSEAFF
j_call: TRBJ1-1; d_call: .; clone_size: many; v_call: TRBV5-5; cdr3_nt: TGTGCCAGCAGCTTGGTCAGTTACACTGAAGCTTTCTTT; cdr3_aa: CASSLVSYTEAFF
j_call: TRBJ1-2; d_call: .; clone_size: .; v_call: TRBV7-9; cdr3_nt: TGTGCCAGCAGCTTAACTCTTAGTCGGGCAGACTATGGCTACACCTTC; cdr3_aa: CASSLTLSRADYGYTF
j_call: TRBJ2-1; d_call: .; clone_size: once; v_call: TRBV25-1; cdr3_nt: TGTGCCAGCACTTTCCTCCATAACAGACTAGACAATGAGCAGTTCTTC; cdr3_aa: CASTFLHNRLDNEQFF
j_call: TRBJ2-2; d_call: TRBD1; clone_size: .; v_call: TRBV10-2; cdr3_nt: TGCGCCAGCAGGGATGCCGGGACAGGGAACACCGGGGAGCTGTTTTTT; cdr3_aa: CASRDAGTGNTGELFF
j_call: TRBJ2-3; d_call: TRBD1; clone_size: .; v_call: TRBV29-1; cdr3_nt: TGCAGCGCCCGGGACAGGGGTAGAGCAGATACGCAGTATTTT; cdr3_aa: CSARDRGRADTQYF
j_call: TRBJ2-2; d_call: TRBD1; clone_size: few; v_call: TRBV4-1; cdr3_nt: TGCGCCAGCAGCCAAGATCCCACAGGGGGCGCCTCCGGGGAGCTGTTTTTT; cdr3_aa: CASSQDPTGGASGELFF
j_call: TRBJ1-1; d_call: .; clone_size: .; v_call: TRBV12-3/TRBV12-4; cdr3_nt: TGTGCCAGCAGCTTACAACGCCAGGGTGAAGCTTTCTTT; cdr3_aa: CASSLQRQGEAFF
j_call: TRBJ2-7; d_call: TRBD2; clone_size: .; v_call: TRBV11-2; cdr3_nt: TGTGCCAGCAGCTCCCGGGGGGGTCTACAGGCCGATGAGCAGTACTTC; cdr3_aa: CASSSRGGLQADEQYF
j_call: TRBJ2-5; d_call: .; clone_size: .; v_call: TRBV4-1; cdr3_nt: TGCGCCAGCAGCCAAGAACTAGGCGGAGCGGGTACCCAGTACTTC; cdr3_aa: CASSQELGGAGTQYF
j_call: TRBJ2-7; d_call: TRBD1; clone_size: few; v_call: TRBV2; cdr3_nt: TGTGCCAGCAGTGACGGGGACAGACCCTACGAGCAGTACTTC; cdr3_aa: CASSDGDRPYEQYF
j_call: TRBJ1-2; d_call: .; clone_size: many; v_call: TRBV5-6; cdr3_nt: TGTGCCAGCAGCATCGGACAACTAAACTATGGCTACACCTTC; cdr3_aa: CASSIGQLNYGYTF
j_call: TRBJ2-3; d_call: TRBD2; clone_size: .; v_call: TRBV13; cdr3_nt: TGTGCCAGCAGCTTTTGGTCTAGCGGGAGGGCGTCAGATACGCAGTATTTT; cdr3_aa: CASSFWSSGRASDTQYF
j_call: TRBJ2-3; d_call: .; clone_size: many; v_call: TRBV5-1; cdr3_nt: TGCGCCAGCAGCTCTACAGGGCGCATCACAGATACGCAGTATTTT; cdr3_aa: CASSSTGRITDTQYF
j_call: TRBJ2-7; d_call: TRBD1; clone_size: .; v_call: TRBV7-3; cdr3_nt: TGTGCCAGCAGCCCTGGCCCCCGGGACAGCTACGAGCAGTACTTC; cdr3_aa: CASSPGPRDSYEQYF
j_call: TRBJ2-3; d_call: .; clone_size: many; v_call: TRBV20-1; cdr3_nt: TGCAGTGCCCGGACTAACACAGATACGCAGTATTTT; cdr3_aa: CSARTNTDTQYF
j_call: TRBJ1-6; d_call: .; clone_size: .; v_call: TRBV12-3/TRBV12-4; cdr3_nt: TGTGCCAGCAGTCACTCTACGTCGGGTAATTCACCCCCCCACTTT; cdr3_aa: CASSHSTSGNSPPHF
j_call: TRBJ1-2; d_call: .; clone_size: .; v_call: TRBV27; cdr3_nt: TGTGCCAGCAGTAGGGACATCGGACTTGGCTACACCTTC; cdr3_aa: CASSRDIGLGYTF
j_call: TRBJ1-2; d_call: TRBD1; clone_size: few; v_call: TRBV29-1; cdr3_nt: TGCAGCGTTGGACAGGGAGAGGGAGGCTACACCTTC; cdr3_aa: CSVGQGEGGYTF
j_call: TRBJ2-3; d_call: TRBD2; clone_size: few; v_call: TRBV7-3; cdr3_nt: TGTGCCAGCAGCACCCTAGGGACTAGCGGCGATACGCAGTATTTT; cdr3_aa: CASSTLGTSGDTQYF
j_call: TRBJ2-7; d_call: .; clone_size: few; v_call: TRBV4-1; cdr3_nt: TGCGTCAGCCAAGAGGGGTACTCCTACGAGCAGTACTTC; cdr3_aa: CVSQEGYSYEQYF
j_call: TRBJ2-7; d_call: .; clone_size: .; v_call: TRBV2; cdr3_nt: TGTGCCAGCAGTGTTTTGCCCCCTTCTTCGGGGTCGTACTTC; cdr3_aa: CASSVLPPSSGSYF
j_call: TRBJ2-3; d_call: .; clone_size: many; v_call: TRBV5-1; cdr3_nt: TGCGCCAGCAGCTTGACAGGAGACACAGATACGCAGTATTTT; cdr3_aa: CASSLTGDTDTQYF
j_call: TRBJ2-7; d_call: .; clone_size: once; v_call: TRBV7-2; cdr3_nt: TGTGCCAGCTGCTACTCCCCTTCCTACGAGCAGTACTTC; cdr3_aa: CASCYSPSYEQYF
j_call: TRBJ1-2; d_call: .; clone_size: few; v_call: TRBV2; cdr3_nt: TGTGCCAGCAGTGAACAGGTTTTTGGCTACACCTTC; cdr3_aa: CASSEQVFGYTF
j_call: TRBJ1-5; d_call: .; clone_size: few; v_call: TRBV20-1; cdr3_nt: TGCAGTGCTATCAGCAGCTACAATCAGCCCCAGCATTTT; cdr3_aa: CSAISSYNQPQHF
j_call: TRBJ1-1; d_call: TRBD1; clone_size: .; v_call: TRBV7-2; cdr3_nt: TGTGCCAGCAGCACCCAGGGGGAGCTGAACACTGAAGCTTTCTTT; cdr3_aa: CASSTQGELNTEAFF
j_call: TRBJ2-1; d_call: TRBD2; clone_size: .; v_call: TRBV20-1; cdr3_nt: TGCAGCACGACACTCAGCGGGAGAAGGGACAATGAGCAGTTCTTC; cdr3_aa: CSTTLSGRRDNEQFF
j_call: TRBJ2-7; d_call: TRBD2; clone_size: .; v_call: TRBV20-1; cdr3_nt: TGCAGTGCTAGAGAGTCAGCGGGAGTCTCCGAGCAGTACTTC; cdr3_aa: CSARESAGVSEQYF